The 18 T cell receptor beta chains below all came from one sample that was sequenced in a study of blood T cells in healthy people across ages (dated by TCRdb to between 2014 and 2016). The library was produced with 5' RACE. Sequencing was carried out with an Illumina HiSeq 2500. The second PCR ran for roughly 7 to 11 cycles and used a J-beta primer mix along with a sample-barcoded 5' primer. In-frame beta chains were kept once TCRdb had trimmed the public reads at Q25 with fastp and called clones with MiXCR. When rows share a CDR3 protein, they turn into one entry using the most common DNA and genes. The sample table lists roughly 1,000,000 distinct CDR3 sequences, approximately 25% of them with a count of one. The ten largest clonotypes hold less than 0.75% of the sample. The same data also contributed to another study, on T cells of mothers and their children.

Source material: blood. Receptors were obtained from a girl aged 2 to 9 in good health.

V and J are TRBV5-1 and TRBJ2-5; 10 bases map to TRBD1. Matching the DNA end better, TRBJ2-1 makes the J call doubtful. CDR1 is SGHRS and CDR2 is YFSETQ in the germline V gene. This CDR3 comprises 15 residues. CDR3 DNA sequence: TGCGCCAGCAGCTTCGGGACAGGGGACTACAATGAGCAGTTCTTC. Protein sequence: CASSFGTGDYNEQFF.

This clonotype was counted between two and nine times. CDR3 amino acids: CASSQEGLGQDIEFYEQYF. CDR3 in DNA: TGTGCCAGCAGCCAAGAGGGACTAGGACAGGACATAGAATTCTACGAGCAGTACTTC. The J gene is TRBJ2-7, the V gene TRBV3-1; D may be TRBD2 (8 bases). The V gene's germline CDR1 is LGHDT and CDR2 YNNKEL (reference sequence). Trimming stripped 0 bases from V and 3 bases from J, with 24 bases between. The CDR3 totals 19 residues.

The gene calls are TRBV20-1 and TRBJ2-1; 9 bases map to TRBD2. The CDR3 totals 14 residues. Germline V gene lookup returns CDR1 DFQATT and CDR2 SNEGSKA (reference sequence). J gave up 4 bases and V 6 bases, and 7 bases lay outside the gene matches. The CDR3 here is CSAKRTSAYNEQFF. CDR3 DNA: TGCAGTGCGAAAAGGACTAGCGCGTACAATGAGCAGTTCTTC.

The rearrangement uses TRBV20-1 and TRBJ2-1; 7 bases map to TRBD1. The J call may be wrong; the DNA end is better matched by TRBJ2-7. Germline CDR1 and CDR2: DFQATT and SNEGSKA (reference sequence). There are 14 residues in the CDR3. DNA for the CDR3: TGCAGTGCGCAGAGGACAGGATCCTCCTACGAGCAGTACTTC. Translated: CSAQRTGSSYEQYF.

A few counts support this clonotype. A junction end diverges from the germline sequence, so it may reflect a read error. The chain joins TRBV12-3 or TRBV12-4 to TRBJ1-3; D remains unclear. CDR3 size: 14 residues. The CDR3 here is CASSPLTSGNTIHF. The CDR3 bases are TGTGCCAGCAGTCCACTAACTTCTGGAAACACCATACATTTT.

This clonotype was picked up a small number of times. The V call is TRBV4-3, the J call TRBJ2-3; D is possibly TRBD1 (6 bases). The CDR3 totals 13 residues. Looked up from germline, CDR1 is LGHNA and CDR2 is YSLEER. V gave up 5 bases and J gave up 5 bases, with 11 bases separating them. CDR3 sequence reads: CASSSGVVDTQYF. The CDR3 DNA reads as TGCGCCAGCAGCTCAGGGGTAGTAGATACGCAGTATTTT.

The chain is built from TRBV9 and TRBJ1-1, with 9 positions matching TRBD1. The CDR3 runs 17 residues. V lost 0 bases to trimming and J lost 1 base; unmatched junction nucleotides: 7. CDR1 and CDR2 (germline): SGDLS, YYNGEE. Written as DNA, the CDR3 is TGTGCCAGCAGCGTAGCCGGGACAGGGTGGGAGAACACTGAAGCTTTCTTT. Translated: CASSVAGTGWENTEAFF.

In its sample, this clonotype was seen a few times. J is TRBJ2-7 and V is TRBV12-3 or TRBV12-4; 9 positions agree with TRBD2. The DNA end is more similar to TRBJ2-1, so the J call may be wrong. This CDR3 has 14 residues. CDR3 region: CASSLGGRALEQFF. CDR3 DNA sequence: TGTGCCAGCAGTTTAGGCGGGAGGGCCCTTGAGCAGTTCTTC.

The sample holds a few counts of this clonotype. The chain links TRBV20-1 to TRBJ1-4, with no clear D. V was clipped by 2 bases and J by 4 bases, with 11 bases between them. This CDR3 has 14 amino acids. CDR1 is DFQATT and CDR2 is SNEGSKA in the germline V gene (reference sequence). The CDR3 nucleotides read TGCAGTGCTAGAAAAAGGCGGAGTAATGAAAAACTGTTTTTT. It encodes CSARKRRSNEKLFF.

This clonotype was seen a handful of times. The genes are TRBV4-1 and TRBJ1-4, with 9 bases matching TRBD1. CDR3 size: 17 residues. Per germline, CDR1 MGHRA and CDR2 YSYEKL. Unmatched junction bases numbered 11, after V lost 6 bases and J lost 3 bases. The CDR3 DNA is TGCGCCAGCAGTCCGGGACAGGGACTCGGAGCTAATGAAAAACTGTTTTTT. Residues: CASSPGQGLGANEKLFF.

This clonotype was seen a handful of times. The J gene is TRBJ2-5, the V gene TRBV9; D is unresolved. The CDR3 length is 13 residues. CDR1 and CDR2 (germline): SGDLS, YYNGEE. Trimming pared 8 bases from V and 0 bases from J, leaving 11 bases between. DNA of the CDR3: TGTGCCAGTACCCCCAGAAACCAAGAGACCCAGTACTTC. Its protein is CASTPRNQETQYF.

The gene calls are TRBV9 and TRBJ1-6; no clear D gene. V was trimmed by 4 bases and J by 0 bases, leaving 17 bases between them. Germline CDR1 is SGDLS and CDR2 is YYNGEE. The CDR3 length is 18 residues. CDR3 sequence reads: CASSPQTSTRSYNSPLHF. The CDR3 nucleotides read TGTGCCAGCAGCCCACAGACCTCCACTCGCTCCTATAATTCACCCCTCCACTTT.

CDR3 sequence (DNA): TGTGCCAGCAGTTACTCGAGCGGGGTAGGGTTTAATGAAAAACTGTTTTTT. Protein product: CASSYSSGVGFNEKLFF. The gene calls are TRBV6-5 and TRBJ1-4; D is unclear. V was trimmed by 0 bases and J by 4 bases, leaving 15 bases between them. The CDR3 is 17 residues long. Germline V lookup: CDR1 MNHEY, CDR2 SVGAGI.

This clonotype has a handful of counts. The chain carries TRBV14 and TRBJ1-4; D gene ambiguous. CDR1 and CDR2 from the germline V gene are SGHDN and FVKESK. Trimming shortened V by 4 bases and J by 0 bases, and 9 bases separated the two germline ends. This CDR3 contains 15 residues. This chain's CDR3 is CASSRVGATNEKLFF. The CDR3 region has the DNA TGTGCCAGCAGCCGGGTTGGAGCAACTAATGAAAAACTGTTTTTT.

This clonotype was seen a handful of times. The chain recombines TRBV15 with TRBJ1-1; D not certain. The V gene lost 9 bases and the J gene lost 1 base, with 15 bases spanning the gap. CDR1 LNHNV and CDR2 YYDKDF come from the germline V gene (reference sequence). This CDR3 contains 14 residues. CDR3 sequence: CATKPSGRNTEAFF. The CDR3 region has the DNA TGTGCCACGAAACCCTCCGGGAGGAACACTGAAGCTTTCTTT.

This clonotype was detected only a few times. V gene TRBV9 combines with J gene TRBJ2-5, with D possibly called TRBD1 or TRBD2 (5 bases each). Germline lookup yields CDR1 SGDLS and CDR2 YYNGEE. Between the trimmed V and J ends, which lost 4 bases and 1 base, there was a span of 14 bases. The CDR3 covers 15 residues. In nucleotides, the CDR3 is TGTGCCAGCAGCCCCTCGTGGGGGAGCCAAGAGACCCAGTACTTC. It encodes CASSPSWGSQETQYF. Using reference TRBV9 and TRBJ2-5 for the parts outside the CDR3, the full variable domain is DSGVTQTPKHLITATGQRVTLRCSPRSGDLSVYWYQQSLDQGLQFLIQYYNGEERAKGNILERFSAQQFPDLHSELNLSSLELGDSALYFCASSPSWGSQETQYFGPGTRLLVL.

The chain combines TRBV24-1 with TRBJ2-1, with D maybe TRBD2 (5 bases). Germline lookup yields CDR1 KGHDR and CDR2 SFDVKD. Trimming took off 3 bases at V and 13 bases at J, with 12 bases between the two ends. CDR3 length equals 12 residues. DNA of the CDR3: TGTGCCACCAGTGATGGCGGGCCTCATCAGTTCTTC. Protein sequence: CATSDGGPHQFF.

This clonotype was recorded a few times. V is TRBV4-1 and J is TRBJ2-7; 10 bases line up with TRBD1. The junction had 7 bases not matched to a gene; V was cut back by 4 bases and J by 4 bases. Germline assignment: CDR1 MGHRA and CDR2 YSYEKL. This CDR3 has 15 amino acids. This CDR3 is CASSRRQGAGYEQYF. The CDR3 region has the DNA TGCGCCAGCAGCCGTAGACAGGGGGCTGGTTACGAGCAGTACTTC.